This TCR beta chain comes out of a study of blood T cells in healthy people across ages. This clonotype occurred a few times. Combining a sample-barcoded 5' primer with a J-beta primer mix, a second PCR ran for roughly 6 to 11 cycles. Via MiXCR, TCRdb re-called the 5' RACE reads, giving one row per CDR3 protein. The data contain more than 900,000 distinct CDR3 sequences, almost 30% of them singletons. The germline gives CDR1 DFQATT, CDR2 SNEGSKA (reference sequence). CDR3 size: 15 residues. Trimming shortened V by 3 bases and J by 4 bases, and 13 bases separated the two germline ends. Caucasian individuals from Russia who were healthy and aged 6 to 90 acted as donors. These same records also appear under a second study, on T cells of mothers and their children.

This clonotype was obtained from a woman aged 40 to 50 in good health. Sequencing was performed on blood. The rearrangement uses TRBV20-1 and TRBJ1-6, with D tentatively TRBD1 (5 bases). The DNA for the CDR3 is TGCAGTGCTAGGTCCACGGGACGGTATAATTCACCCCTCCACTTT. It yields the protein CSARSTGRYNSPLHF.